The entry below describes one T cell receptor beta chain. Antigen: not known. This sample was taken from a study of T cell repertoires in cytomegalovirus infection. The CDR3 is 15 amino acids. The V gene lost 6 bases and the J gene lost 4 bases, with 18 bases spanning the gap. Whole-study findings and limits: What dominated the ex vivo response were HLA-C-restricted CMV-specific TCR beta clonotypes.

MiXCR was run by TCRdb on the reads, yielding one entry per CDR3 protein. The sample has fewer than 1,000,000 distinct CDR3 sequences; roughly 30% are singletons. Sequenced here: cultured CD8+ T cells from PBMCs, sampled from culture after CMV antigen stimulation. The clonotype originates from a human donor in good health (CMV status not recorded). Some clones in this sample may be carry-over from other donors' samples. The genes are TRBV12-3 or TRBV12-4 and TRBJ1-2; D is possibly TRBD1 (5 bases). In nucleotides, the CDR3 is TGTGCCAGCAGCGGAACCCTCAGGGTGGCCTATGGCTACACCTTC. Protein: CASSGTLRVAYGYTF.